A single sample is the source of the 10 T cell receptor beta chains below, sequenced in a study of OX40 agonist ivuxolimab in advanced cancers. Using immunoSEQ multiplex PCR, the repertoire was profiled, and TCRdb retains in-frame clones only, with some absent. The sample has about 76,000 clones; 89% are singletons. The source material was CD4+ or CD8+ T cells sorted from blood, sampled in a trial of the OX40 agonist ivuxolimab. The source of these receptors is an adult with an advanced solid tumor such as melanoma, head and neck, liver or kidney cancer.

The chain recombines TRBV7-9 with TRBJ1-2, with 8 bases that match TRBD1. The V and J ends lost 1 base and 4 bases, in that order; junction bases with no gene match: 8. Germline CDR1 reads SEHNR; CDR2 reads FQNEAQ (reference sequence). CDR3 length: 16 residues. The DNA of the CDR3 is TGTGCCAGCAGCTTAGAGGGCAGGGGGCGCGGCTATGGCTACACCTTC. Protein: CASSLEGRGRGYGYTF. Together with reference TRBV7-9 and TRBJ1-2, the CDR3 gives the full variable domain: DTGVSQNPRHKITKRGQNVTFRCDPISEHNRLYWYRQTLGQGPEFLTYFQNEAQLEKSRLLSDRFSAERPKGSFSTLEIQRTEQGDSAMYLCASSLEGRGRGYGYTFGSGTRLTVV.

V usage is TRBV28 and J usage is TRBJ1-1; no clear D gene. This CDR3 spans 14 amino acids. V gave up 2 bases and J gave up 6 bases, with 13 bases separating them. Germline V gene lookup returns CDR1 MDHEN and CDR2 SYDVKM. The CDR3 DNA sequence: TGTGCCAGCAGTTTAGTGGCGGGTTGGGCTGAAGCTTTCTTT. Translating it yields CASSLVAGWAEAFF.

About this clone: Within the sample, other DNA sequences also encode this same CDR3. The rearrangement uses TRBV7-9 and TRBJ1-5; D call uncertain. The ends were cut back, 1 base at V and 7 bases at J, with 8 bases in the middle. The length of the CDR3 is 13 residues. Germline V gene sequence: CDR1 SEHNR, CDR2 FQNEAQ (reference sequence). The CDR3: CASSLVGDQPQHF. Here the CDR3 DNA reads TGTGCCAGCAGCTTAGTGGGAGACCAGCCCCAGCATTTT.

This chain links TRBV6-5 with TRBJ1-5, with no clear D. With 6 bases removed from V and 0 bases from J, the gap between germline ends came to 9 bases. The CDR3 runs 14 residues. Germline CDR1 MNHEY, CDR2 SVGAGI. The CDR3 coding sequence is TGTGCCAGCAGCTTCAGGAATAGCAATCAGCCCCAGCATTTT. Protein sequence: CASSFRNSNQPQHF.

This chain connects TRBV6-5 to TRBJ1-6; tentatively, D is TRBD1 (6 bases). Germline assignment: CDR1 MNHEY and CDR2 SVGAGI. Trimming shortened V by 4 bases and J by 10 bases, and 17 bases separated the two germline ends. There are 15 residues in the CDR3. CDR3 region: CASSLKGGQYSPLHF. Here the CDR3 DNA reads TGTGCCAGCAGTTTAAAGGGGGGACAATACTCACCCCTCCACTTT.

CDR3 in amino acids: CASSDPGGYTEAFF. The CDR3 region has the DNA TGTGCCAGTAGTGACCCAGGGGGGTACACTGAAGCTTTCTTT. The gene calls are TRBV19 and TRBJ1-1; TRBD1 aligns across 7 bases. The length of the CDR3 is 14 residues. CDR1 and CDR2 (germline): LNHDA, SQIVND (reference sequence). V was clipped by 5 bases and J by 3 bases; unmatched bases: 6.

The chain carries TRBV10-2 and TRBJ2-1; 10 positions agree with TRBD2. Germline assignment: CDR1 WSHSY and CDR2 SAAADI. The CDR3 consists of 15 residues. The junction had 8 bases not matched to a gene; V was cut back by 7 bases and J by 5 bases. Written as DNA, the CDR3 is TGCGCCAGCATGCTAGCGGGGGATATGAACAATGAGCAGTTCTTC. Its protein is CASMLAGDMNNEQFF.

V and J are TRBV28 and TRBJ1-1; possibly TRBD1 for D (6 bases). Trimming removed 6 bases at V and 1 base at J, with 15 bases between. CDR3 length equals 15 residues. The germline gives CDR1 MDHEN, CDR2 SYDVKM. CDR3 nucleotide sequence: TGTGCCAGCAGAAGCTCGACAGGAAAGAACACTGAAGCTTTCTTT. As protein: CASRSSTGKNTEAFF.

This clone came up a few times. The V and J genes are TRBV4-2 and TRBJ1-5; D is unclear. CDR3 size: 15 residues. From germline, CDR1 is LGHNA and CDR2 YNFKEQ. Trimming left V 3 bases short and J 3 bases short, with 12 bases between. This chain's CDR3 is CASSHASRDNQPQHF. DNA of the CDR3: TGTGCCAGCAGCCATGCCAGTCGGGACAATCAGCCCCAGCATTTT.

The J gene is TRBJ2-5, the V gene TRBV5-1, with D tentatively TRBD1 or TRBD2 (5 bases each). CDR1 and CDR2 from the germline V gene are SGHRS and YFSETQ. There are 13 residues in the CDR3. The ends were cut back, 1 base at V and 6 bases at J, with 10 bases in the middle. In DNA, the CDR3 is TGCGCCAGCAGCTTGTATCCGGGACAGACCCAGTACTTC. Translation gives CASSLYPGQTQYF.